Below, 8 T cell receptor beta chains from the same sample are listed, as sequenced in a study of cytomegalovirus exposure and HLA in healthy donors. The primer mix had 60 Vbeta and 13 Jbeta primers. TCRdb's copy holds only in-frame clones and misses some; the assay was immunoSEQ multiplex PCR. The sample yields about 150,000 clones, around 75% seen once. Sequencing used PBMCs. The receptors come from a woman aged 18-29 years in good health and CMV-seronegative.

The chain links TRBV9 to TRBJ1-1; no clear D gene. CDR1 and CDR2 (germline): SGDLS, YYNGEE. CDR3 length equals 13 residues. Trimming took 1 base from V and 4 from J, leaving 8 bases between them. CDR3 amino acids: CASSVNKFTEAFF. The CDR3 nucleotides read TGTGCCAGCAGCGTAAACAAATTCACTGAAGCTTTCTTT.

The chain has TRBV7-9 and TRBJ2-7, with TRBD2 matching 7 bases. CDR1 SEHNR and CDR2 FQNEAQ come from the germline V gene (reference sequence). The length of the CDR3 is 14 residues. V shed 3 bases and J 6 bases; nucleotides not matched to a gene: 8. The CDR3 loop is CASSFGGGSFEQYF. The CDR3 region has the DNA TGTGCCAGCAGCTTTGGGGGAGGGTCTTTCGAGCAGTACTTC.

The chain joins TRBV10-2 to TRBJ1-3, with D hard to call. The CDR3 contains 14 residues. Trimming pared 8 bases from V and 3 bases from J, leaving 14 bases between. CDR1 is WSHSY, CDR2 SAAADI, per germline. The CDR3 protein is CASARGLDGNTIYF. The CDR3 bases are TGCGCCAGCGCGAGAGGACTCGATGGAAACACCATATATTTT.

This rearrangement joins TRBV6-5 to TRBJ1-5, with a tentative D call TRBD1 (5 bases). Per germline, CDR1 MNHEY and CDR2 SVGAGI. The CDR3 is made up of 15 amino acids. V lost 5 bases and J 0 bases, leaving 11 bases between the germline ends. CDR3 region: CASSGAPYSNQPQHF. The CDR3 DNA reads as TGTGCCAGCAGTGGGGCACCCTATAGCAATCAGCCCCAGCATTTT.

The CDR3 sequence: CASSVGVGGTGELFF. The CDR3 DNA sequence: TGTGCCAGCAGCGTAGGTGTGGGGGGCACCGGGGAGCTGTTTTTT. The V and J genes are TRBV9 and TRBJ2-2; the D gene is possibly TRBD2 (6 bases). The germline V gene encodes CDR1 SGDLS and CDR2 YYNGEE. The V end was cut by 0 bases, the J end by 4 bases, with 10 bases between. The CDR3 sequence is 15 residues long. Filled out from reference TRBV9 and TRBJ2-2, the complete variable domain reads DSGVTQTPKHLITATGQRVTLRCSPRSGDLSVYWYQQSLDQGLQFLIQYYNGEERAKGNILERFSAQQFPDLHSELNLSSLELGDSALYFCASSVGVGGTGELFFGEGSRLTVL.

This chain joins TRBV11-3 and TRBJ1-3; D is perhaps TRBD1 (5 bases). This CDR3 contains 15 residues. Germline CDR1 and CDR2: SGHNT and YENEEA. Trimming shortened V by 5 bases and J by 0 bases, and 11 bases separated the two germline ends. CDR3: CASSPRVDSGNTIYF. The CDR3 bases are TGTGCCAGCAGCCCCAGGGTGGACTCTGGAAACACCATATATTTT.

This rearrangement joins TRBV7-9 to TRBJ2-1, with 11 bases lining up with TRBD2. The CDR3 has 16 residues. With 4 bases clipped from V and 5 bases from J, the junction kept 7 bases outside the gene matches. CDR1 and CDR2 from the germline V gene are SEHNR and FQNEAQ (reference sequence). The CDR3 bases are TGTGCCAGCAGCTCCCTTAGCGGGAGGGCCGACAATGAGCAGTTCTTC. It encodes CASSSLSGRADNEQFF.

The chain joins TRBV7-8 to TRBJ2-7, with D uncertain. The germline V gene has CDR1 SGHVS and CDR2 FQNEAQ. V shed 5 bases and J shed 2 bases, with 10 bases lying between them. The CDR3 totals 13 residues. The CDR3 DNA is TGTGCCAGCAGCCGAGGCTTGGCCTACGAGCAGTACGTC. Protein product: CASSRGLAYEQYV.